The source of this T cell receptor beta chain is a study of blood T cell repertoires in COVID-19. Per germline, CDR1 LNHDA and CDR2 SQIVND (reference sequence). This CDR3 is built from 15 residues. J lost 8 bases, V lost 5 bases, and 13 bases had no gene match. Produced via immunoSEQ multiplex PCR; TCRdb's table is partial and in-frame only. The table lists fewer than 400,000 clones, about 86% of them singletons, with approximately 3% in the top ten. This clonotype was obtained from a man aged 25 to 40 with active or convalescent COVID-19. Sequenced material: peripheral blood. The V gene is TRBV19, the J gene TRBJ1-1, with 8 bases fitting TRBD1. DNA of the CDR3: TGTGCCAGTAGTTATCCCCAGGGGGCGCAGCCCGAAGCTTTCTTT. It specifies CASSYPQGAQPEAFF.